Below, one T cell receptor (beta chain) is given with its context. Its antigen remains unidentified. This sample was included in a study of vaccination and CD4 T cells after COVID-19. Findings of the study overall: It was observed that, in convalescent patients, a median around 88% of reactive clones arose only post-vaccination.

The CDR3 contains 14 residues. CDR1 is ENHRY and CDR2 is SYGVKD in the germline V gene. V lost 10 bases and J 3 bases, leaving 17 bases between the germline ends. TCRdb passed the PCR reads through MiXCR, listing each CDR3 protein once. The sample includes just over 35,000 distinct CDR3 sequences, about 35% of them seen just once. The time point was: late sampling 161 to 241 days after vaccination in a few convalescent patients. The origin of this receptor is a human donor who had recovered from COVID-19. This chain joins TRBV10-3 and TRBJ2-3; perhaps TRBD1 as D (6 bases). This material consisted of CD4+ T cells from blood, taken about 7 months after SARS-CoV-2 vaccination. The CDR3 sequence is CATQAGERTDTQYF. For the CDR3, the DNA is TGTGCCACGCAAGCAGGGGAGCGGACAGATACGCAGTATTTT.